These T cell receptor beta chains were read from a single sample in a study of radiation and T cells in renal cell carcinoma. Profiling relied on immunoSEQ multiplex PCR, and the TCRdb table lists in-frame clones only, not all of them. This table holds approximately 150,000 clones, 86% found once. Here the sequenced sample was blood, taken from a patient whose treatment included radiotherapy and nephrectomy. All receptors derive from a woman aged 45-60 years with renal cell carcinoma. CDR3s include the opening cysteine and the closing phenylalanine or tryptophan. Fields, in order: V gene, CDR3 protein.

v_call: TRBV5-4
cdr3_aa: CASSLGQGTGEAFF

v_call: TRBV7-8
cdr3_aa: CASSLGGFGGELFF

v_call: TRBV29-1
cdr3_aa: CSVGGWGPTYNEQFF

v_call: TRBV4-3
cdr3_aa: CASSQRVEREFDLEQFF

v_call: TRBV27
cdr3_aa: CASSPTPTGSSYEQYF

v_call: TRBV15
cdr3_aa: CATSRDWGGDSPLHF

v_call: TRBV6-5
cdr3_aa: CASRPPGGLTEAFF

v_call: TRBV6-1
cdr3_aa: CASSPDRGTEAFF

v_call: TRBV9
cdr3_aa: CASSAFWGLPEETQYF

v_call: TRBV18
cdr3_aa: CASSPLVPGTGDWLKAEAFF

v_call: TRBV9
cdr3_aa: CASSARDREGTEAFF

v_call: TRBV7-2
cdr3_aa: CASSGVSPLTDTQYF

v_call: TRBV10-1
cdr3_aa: CASRDRTWGEAFF

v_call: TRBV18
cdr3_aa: CASSPKQMKNTGELFF

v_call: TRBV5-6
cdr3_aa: CASSFGAEAFF

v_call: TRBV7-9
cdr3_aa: CASSQEGNEQFF

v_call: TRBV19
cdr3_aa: CASSIAPSSYNEQFF

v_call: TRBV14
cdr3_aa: CASSQKSLGTEAFF

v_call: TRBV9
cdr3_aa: CASSVAGGLNEKLFF

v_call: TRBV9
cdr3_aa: CASSVELGAVEQYF

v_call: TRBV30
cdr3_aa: CAWSIGTYEQYF

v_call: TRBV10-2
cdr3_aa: CASSESGDTQYF

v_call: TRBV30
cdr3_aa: CAWSPGLDETQYF

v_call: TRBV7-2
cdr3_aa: CASSLGVGGGAGNTIYF

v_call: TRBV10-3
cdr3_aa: CAITPEDQGTQYF

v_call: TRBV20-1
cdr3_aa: CSVLDLDTQYF

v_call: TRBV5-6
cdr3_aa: CASSPGGPSRTGELFF

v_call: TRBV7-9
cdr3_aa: CASSLETGLGETQYF

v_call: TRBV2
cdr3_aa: CASSDGAGGPTQYF

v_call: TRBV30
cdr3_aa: CAWSVDKSNQPQHF

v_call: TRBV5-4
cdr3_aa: CASSWGQGRSYEQYF

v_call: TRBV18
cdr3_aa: CASSPSRRRQNTEAFF

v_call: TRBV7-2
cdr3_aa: CASSLGGITYEQYF

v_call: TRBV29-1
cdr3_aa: CSAGEVGELFF

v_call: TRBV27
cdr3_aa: CASSPIGAGNQPQHF

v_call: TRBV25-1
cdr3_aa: CASSVGGLDTEAFF

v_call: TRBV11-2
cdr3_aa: CASSQQRGNTEAFF

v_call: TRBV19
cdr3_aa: CASSPRSSTDTQYF

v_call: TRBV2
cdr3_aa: CASERSGGLYNEQFF

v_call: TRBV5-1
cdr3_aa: CASSLNTGGIYEQYF

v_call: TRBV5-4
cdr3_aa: CASNPGQLLYGYTF

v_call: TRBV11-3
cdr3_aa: CATGNSYNEQFF

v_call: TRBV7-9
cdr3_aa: CASSLQASGYEQFF

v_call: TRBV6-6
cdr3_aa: CASRENNGDSNQPQHF

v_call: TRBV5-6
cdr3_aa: CASQTGQGSGELFF

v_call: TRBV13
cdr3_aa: CASSPRATYEQYF

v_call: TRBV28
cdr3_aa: CASSEQGAYGYTF

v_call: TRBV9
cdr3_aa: CASSVSPGQGVGNTEAFF

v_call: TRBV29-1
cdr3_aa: CSVAHADTQYF

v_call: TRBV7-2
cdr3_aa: CASSWGRGSPNEQFF

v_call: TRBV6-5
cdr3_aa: CASSRSGTGLYGYTF

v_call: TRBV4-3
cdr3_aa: CASSQVLGSPLHF

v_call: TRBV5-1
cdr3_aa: CASSSRYNEQFF

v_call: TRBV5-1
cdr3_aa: CASSYTGSSYEQYF